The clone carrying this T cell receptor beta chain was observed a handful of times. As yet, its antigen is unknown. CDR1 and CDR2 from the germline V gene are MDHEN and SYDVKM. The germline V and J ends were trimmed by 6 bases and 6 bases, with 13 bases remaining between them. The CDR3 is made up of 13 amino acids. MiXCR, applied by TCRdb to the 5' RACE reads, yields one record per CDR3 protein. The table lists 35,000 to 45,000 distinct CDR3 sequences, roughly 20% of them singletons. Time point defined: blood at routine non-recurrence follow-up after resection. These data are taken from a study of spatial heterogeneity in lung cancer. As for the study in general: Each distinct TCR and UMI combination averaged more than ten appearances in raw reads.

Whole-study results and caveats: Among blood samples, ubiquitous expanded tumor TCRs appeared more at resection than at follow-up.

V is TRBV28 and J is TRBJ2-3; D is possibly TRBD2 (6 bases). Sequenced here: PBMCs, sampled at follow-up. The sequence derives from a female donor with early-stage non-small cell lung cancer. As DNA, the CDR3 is TGTGCCAGCAGCCTGACTAGTAAGGATACGCAGTATTTT. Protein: CASSLTSKDTQYF.